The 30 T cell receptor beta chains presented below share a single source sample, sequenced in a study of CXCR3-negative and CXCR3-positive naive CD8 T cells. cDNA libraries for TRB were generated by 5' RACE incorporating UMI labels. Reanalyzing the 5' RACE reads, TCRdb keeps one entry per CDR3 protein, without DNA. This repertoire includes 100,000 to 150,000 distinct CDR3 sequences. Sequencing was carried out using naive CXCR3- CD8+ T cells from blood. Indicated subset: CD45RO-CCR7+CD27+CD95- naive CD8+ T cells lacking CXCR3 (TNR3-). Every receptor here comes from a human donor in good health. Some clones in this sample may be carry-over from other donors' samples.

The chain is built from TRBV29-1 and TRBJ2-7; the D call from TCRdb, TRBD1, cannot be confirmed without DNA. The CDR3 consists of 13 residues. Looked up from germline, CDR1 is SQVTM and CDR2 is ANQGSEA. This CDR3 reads CSVLSSGTYEQYF.

The CDR3 loop is CASSIRGTGELFF. This rearrangement joins TRBV19 to TRBJ2-2; the D gene TCRdb calls, TRBD1, cannot be checked with no DNA. This CDR3 has 13 amino acids. Germline CDR1 reads LNHDA; CDR2 reads SQIVND (reference sequence).

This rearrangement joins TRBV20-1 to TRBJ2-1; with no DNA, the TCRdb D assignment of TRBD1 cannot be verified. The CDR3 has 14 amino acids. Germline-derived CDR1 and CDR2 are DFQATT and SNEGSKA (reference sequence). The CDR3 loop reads CSALSAPAYNEQFF.

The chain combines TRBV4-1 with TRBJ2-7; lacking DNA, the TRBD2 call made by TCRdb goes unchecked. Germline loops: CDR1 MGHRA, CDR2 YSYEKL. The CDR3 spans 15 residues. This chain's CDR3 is CASSQDAGGLYEQYF.

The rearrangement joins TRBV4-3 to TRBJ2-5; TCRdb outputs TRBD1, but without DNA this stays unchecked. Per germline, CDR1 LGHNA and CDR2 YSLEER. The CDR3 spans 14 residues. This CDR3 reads CASSTGRAGETQYF.

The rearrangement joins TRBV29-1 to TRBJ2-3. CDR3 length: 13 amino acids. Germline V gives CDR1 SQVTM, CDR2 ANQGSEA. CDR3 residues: CSVEEGFTDTQYF.

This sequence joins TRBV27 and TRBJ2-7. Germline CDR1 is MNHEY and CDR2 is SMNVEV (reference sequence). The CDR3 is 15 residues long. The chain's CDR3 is CASSLALWSSYEQYF.

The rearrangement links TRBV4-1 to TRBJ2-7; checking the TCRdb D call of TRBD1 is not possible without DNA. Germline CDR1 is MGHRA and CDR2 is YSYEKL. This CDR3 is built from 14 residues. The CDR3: CASSQGQGHYEQYF.

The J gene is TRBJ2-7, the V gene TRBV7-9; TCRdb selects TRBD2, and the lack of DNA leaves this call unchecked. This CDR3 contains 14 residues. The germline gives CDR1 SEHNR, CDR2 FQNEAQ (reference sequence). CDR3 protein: CAGSLVDSGYEQYF. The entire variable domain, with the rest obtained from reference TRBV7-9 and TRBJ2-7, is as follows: DTGVSQNPRHKITKRGQNVTFRCDPISEHNRLYWYRQTLGQGPEFLTYFQNEAQLEKSRLLSDRFSAERPKGSFSTLEIQRTEQGDSAMYLCAGSLVDSGYEQYFGPGTRLTVT.

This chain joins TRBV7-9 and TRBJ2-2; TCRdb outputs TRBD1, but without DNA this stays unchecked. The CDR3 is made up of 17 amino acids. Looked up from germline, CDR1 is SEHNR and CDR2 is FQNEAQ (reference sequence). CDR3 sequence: CASSSTLDRAFTGELFF.

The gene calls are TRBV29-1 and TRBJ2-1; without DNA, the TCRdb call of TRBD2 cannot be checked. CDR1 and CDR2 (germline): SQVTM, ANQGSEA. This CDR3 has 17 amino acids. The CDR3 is CSVEEIGRALPYNEQFF.

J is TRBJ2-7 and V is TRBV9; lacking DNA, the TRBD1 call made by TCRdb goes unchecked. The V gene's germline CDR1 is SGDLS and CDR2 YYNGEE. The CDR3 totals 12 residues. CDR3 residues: CASSPGGHEQYF.

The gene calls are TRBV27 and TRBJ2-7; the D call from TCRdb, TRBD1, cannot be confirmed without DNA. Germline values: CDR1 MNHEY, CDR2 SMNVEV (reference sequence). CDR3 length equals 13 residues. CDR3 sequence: CASSRDSSYEQYF.

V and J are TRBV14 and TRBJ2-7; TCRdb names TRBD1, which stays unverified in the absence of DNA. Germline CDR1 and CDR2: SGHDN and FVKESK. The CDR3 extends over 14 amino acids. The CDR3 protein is CASSQGARPYEQYF.

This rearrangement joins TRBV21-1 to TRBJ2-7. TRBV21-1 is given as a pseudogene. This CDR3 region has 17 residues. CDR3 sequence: CASSREMADGFYYEQYF.

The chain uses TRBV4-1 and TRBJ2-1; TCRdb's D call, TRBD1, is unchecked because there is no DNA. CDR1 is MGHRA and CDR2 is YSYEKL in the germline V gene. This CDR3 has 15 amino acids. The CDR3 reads CASSQMTGGLGEQFF.

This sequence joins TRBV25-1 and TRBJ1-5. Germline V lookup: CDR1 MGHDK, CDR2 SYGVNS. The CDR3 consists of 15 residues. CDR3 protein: CASSGSAGGNQPQHF.

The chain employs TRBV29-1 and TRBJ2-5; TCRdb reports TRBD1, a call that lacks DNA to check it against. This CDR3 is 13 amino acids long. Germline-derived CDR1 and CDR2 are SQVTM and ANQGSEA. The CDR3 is CSAAAGAGETQYF.

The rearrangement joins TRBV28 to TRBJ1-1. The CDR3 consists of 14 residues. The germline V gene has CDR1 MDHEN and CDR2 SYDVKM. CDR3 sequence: CASSLLGLNTEAFF.

The CDR3 sequence is CASSQETGRSGYTF. The V call is TRBV4-3, the J call TRBJ1-2; TCRdb reports TRBD1, a call that lacks DNA to check it against. Germline CDR1 LGHNA, CDR2 YSLEER. The CDR3 is made up of 14 amino acids.

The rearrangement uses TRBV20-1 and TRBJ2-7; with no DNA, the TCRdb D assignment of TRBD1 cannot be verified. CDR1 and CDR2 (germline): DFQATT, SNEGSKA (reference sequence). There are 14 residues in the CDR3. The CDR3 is CSAQPTGTSYEQYF.

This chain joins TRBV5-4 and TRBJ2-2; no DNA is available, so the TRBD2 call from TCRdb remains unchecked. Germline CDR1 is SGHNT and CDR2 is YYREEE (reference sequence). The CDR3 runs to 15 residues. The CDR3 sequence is CASTRDPDDAGELFF.

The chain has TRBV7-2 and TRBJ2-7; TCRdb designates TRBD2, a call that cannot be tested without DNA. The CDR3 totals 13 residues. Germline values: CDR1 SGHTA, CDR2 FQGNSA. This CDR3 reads CASSRGPSYEQYF.

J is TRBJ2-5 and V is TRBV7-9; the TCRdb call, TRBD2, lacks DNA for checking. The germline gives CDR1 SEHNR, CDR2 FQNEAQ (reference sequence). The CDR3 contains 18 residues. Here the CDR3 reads CASSLLLALAGPQETQYF.

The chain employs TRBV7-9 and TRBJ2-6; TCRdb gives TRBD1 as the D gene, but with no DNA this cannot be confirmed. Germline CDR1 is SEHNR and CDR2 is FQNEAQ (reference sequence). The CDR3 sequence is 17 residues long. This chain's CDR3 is CASSFGTGGYGANVLTF.

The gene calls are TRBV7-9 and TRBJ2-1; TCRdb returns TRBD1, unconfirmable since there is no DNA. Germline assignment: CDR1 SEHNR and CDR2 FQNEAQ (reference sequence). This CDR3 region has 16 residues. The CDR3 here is CASSPTAGPAYNEQFF.

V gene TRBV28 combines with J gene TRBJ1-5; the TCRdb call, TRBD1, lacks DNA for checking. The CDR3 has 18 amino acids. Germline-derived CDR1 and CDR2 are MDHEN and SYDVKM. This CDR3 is CASSIPGGRPDSNQPQHF.

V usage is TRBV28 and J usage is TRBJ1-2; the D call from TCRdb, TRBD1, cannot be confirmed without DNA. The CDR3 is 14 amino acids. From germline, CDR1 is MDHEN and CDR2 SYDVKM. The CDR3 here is CASRTGHLNYGYTF.

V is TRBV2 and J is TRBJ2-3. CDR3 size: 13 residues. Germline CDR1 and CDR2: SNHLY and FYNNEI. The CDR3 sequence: CASQGINTDTQYF.

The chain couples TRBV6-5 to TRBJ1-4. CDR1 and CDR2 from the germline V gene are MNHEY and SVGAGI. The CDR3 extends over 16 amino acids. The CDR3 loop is CASSYSEGSTNEKLFF.